These 5 T cell receptor beta chains share one sample of origin, sequenced in a study of PD-L1 blockade in urothelial cancer. Profiled with immunoSEQ multiplex PCR; TCRdb holds only in-frame clones, not every one. This table holds tens of thousands of clones, more than 90% found once. Sequencing used PBMCs, obtained around atezolizumab (anti-PD-L1) treatment. These receptors originate from a man in his fifties or sixties with urothelial cancer.

The chain is built from TRBV28 and TRBJ2-3; TRBD2 matches at 8 bases. Germline V lookup: CDR1 MDHEN, CDR2 SYDVKM. The CDR3 has 16 amino acids. V was clipped by 3 bases and J by 4 bases; unmatched bases: 9. The CDR3 DNA is TGTGCCAGCAGTTTGTACGCTAGCGGGCGCGCAGATACGCAGTATTTT. Its translation: CASSLYASGRADTQYF. The variable domain in full, with the rest retrieved from reference TRBV28 and TRBJ2-3, is DVKVTQSSRYLVKRTGEKVFLECVQDMDHENMFWYRQDPGLGLRLIYFSYDVKMKEKGDIPEGYSVSREKKERFSLILESASTNQTSMYLCASSLYASGRADTQYFGPGTRLTVL.

This chain links TRBV11-3 with TRBJ2-7; 7 bases line up with TRBD1. V dropped 8 bases and J dropped 6; count of bases not matched to a gene: 19. The CDR3 is 16 residues long. Per the germline V gene, CDR1 is SGHNT and CDR2 is YENEEA. The DNA for the CDR3 is TGTGCCAGCTCCTTTTATGGGACAGCGAGCCCAGGCGAGCAGTACTTC. Translation gives CASSFYGTASPGEQYF.

The chain couples TRBV19 to TRBJ2-3; 10 nucleotides align to TRBD2. CDR3 length equals 14 residues. In germline, CDR1 is LNHDA, CDR2 SQIVND (reference sequence). In DNA form, the CDR3 reads TGTGCGACAAGCGGGGGGGCCGTAGTAGATACGCAGTATTTT. This codes for CATSGGAVVDTQYF.

Here the CDR3 reads CAGGNWSQETQYF. The CDR3 DNA reads TGTGCCGGGGGGAATTGGTCGCAAGAGACCCAGTACTTC. The rearrangement links TRBV9 to TRBJ2-5; possible D gene TRBD2, 6 bases. The CDR3 is 13 residues long. V gave up 10 bases and J gave up 2 bases, with 15 bases separating them. Germline values: CDR1 SGDLS, CDR2 YYNGEE.

The chain links TRBV6-1 to TRBJ1-5, with D uncertain. Germline CDR1 reads MNHNS; CDR2 reads SASEGT. Trimming removed 3 bases at V and 2 bases at J, with 11 bases between. The CDR3 length is 15 residues. The CDR3 is CASSDRVAGNQPQHF. The CDR3 bases are TGTGCCAGCAGTGACCGGGTCGCAGGCAATCAGCCCCAGCATTTT.